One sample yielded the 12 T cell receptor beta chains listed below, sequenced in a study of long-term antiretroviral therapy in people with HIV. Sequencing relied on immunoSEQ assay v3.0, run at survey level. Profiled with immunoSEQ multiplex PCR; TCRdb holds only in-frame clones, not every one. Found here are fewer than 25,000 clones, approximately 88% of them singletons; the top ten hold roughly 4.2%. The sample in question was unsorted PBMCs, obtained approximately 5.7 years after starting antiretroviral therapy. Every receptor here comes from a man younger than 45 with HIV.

Here the CDR3 reads CASSLRGLAYEQYF. CDR3 sequence (DNA): TGCGCCAGCAGCCTCAGGGGGTTGGCCTACGAGCAGTACTTC. The chain is built from TRBV5-1 and TRBJ2-7, with 7 bases lining up with TRBD1. The CDR3 length is 14 residues. Germline V gene sequence: CDR1 SGHRS, CDR2 YFSETQ. The junction had 6 bases not matched to a gene; V was cut back by 4 bases and J by 2 bases.

CDR3 region: CSARDRQKLFF. CDR3 nucleotides: TGCAGTGCTAGAGATCGACAAAAACTGTTTTTT. The chain uses TRBV20-1 and TRBJ1-4; D is uncertain. Germline-derived CDR1 and CDR2 are DFQATT and SNEGSKA (reference sequence). V lost 0 bases and J lost 9, with 5 bases in between. There are 11 residues in the CDR3.

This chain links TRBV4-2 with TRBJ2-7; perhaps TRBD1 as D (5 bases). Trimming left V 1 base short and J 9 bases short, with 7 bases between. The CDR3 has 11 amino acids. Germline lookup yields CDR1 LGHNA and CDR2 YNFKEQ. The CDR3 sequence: CASSQGGAQYF. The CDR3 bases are TGTGCCAGCAGCCAAGGTGGGGCGCAGTACTTC.

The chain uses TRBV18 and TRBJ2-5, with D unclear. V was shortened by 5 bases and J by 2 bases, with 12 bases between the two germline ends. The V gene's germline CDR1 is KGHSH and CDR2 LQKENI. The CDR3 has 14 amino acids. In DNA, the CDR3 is TGTGCCAGCTCAATCCCCACTTTACAAGAGACCCAGTACTTC. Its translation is CASSIPTLQETQYF.

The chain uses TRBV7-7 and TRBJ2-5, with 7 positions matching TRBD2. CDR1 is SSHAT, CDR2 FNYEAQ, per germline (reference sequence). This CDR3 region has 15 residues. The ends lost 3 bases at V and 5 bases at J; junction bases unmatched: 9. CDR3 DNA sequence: TGTGCCAGCAGCTTCGAATCGGGGGGTGGGGAGACCCAGTACTTC. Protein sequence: CASSFESGGGETQYF.

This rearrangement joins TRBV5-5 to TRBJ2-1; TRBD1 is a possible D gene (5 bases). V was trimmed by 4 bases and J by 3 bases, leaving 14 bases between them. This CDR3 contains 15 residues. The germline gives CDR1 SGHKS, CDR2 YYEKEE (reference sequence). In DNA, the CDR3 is TGTGCCAGCAGCCTCCTCCAGGGATACTACAATGAGCAGTTCTTC. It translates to CASSLLQGYYNEQFF.

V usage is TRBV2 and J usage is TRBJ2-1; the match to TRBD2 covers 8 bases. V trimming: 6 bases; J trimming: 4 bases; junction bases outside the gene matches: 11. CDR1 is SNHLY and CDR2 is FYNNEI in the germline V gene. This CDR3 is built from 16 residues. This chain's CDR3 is CASSLQGAGAYNEQFF. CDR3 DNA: TGTGCCAGCAGCCTCCAGGGAGCGGGGGCATACAATGAGCAGTTCTTC.

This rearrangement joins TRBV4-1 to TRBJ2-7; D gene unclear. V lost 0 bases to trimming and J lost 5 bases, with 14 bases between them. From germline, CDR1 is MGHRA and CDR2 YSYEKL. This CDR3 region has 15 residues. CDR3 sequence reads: CASSQEGRTVHEQYF. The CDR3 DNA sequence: TGCGCCAGCAGCCAAGAGGGTCGTACAGTCCACGAGCAGTACTTC.

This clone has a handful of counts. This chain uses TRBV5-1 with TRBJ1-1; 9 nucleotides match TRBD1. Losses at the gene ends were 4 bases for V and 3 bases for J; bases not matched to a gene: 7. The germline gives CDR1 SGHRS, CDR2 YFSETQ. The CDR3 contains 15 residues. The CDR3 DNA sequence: TGCGCCAGCAGCAGGGACAGGACAGGGGACACTGAAGCTTTCTTT. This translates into CASSRDRTGDTEAFF.

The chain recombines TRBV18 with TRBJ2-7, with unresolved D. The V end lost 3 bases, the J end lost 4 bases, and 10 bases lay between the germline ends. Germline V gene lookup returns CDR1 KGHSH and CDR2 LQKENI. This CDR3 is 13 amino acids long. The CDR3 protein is CASSPQKAYEQYF. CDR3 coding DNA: TGTGCCAGCTCACCCCAGAAGGCGTACGAGCAGTACTTC.

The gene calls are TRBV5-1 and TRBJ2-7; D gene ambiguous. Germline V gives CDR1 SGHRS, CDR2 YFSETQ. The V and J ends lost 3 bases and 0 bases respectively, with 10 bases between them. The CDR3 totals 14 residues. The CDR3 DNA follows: TGCGCCAGCAGCTGGTCGACTTTCTCCTACGAGCAGTACTTC. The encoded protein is CASSWSTFSYEQYF.

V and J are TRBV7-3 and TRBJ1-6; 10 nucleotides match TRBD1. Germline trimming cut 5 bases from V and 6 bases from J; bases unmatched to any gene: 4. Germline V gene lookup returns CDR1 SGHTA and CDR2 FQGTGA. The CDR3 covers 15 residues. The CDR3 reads CASSLGQGPNSPLHF. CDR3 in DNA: TGTGCCAGCAGCCTGGGACAGGGGCCTAATTCACCCCTCCACTTT.